This note documents a single TCR beta chain sequence. TCRdb's table, derived via immunoSEQ multiplex PCR, lists solely in-frame clones and lacks some. The table lists fewer than 350,000 clones, around 90% of them singletons. The record originates from a study of blood T cell repertoires in COVID-19. In germline, CDR1 is LGHDT, CDR2 YNNKEL (reference sequence). The CDR3 spans 14 residues. The J segment lost 11 bases and the V segment lost 2 bases, leaving 9 bases of the junction unmatched. Membership in each cohort depended on participant-reported clinical history. This sequence originates from a woman aged 25 to 45 with acute COVID-19. The specimen sequenced was PBMCs or T cells enriched from blood (not recorded which). V usage is TRBV3-1 (or the pseudogene TRBV3-2) and J usage is TRBJ1-1; 9 positions agree with TRBD1. This CDR3 reads CASSQLTGGSRAFF. The CDR3 nucleotides are TGTGCCAGCAGCCAACTCACAGGGGGCTCGCGGGCTTTCTTT.